This T cell receptor (beta chain) was captured by sequencing in a study of blood T cell repertoires in COVID-19. Study details: There were acute and convalescent COVID-19 samples, and they came from the United States, Italy and Spain. T cells, B-cell-depleted T cells, or PBMCs provided the cDNA or gDNA that served as material.

In the original analysis: Amplified reference gene primers provided the basis for estimating nucleated cell counts. Clones were sequenced by immunoSEQ multiplex PCR, and TCRdb holds only the in-frame ones, with some missing. V and J calls plus clone size are reproduced from that table; the DNA served to infer D and trimming. The sample shows around 62,000 clones, almost 85% of them seen only once. CDR3 size: 14 residues. CDR1 SNHLY and CDR2 FYNNEI come from the germline V gene. V lost 3 bases, J lost 3 bases, and 11 bases lay in between. The V and J genes are TRBV2 and TRBJ1-1; D unclear. Material: peripheral blood. This clonotype was obtained from a man aged 50 to 60 with active COVID-19. The CDR3 nucleotides are TGTGCCAGCAGTGACGGTCGAGGCGACACTGAAGCTTTCTTT. This codes for CASSDGRGDTEAFF.